This T cell receptor (beta chain) originates from a study of shared T cell receptors in the human thymus. The method was immunoSEQ multiplex PCR; TCRdb's version includes in-frame clones alone and lacks a portion of them. The table has about 540,000 clones, 78% seen once. Another study also made use of these data, one on human thymus T cells. That report notes: Corrective cardiac surgery supplied the resected thymus tissue. In thymic and blood repertoires alike, V and J usage looked biased. Related work found strong thymic repertoire overlap between unrelated individuals.

This TCR was recovered from a boy under three years old with a congenital heart defect. Sequencing was done on a sample of thymocytes.

Here the CDR3 reads CASSLDRTSGKSYEQYF. CDR3 DNA: TGTGCCAGCAGCTTGGATAGGACTAGCGGGAAGAGCTACGAGCAGTACTTC. This chain connects TRBV11-2 to TRBJ2-7; 12 bases agree with TRBD2. V was pared by 3 bases and J by 3 bases, with 9 bases of the junction left unmatched. The CDR3 runs 17 residues. From germline, CDR1 is SGHAT and CDR2 FQNNGV.